These 29 T cell receptor beta chains were sequenced from one sample in a study of T cell clonotyping in hematopoietic cell transplantation. Clones were read by immunoSEQ multiplex PCR, and TCRdb kept only the in-frame ones, dropping some. The sample yields roughly 40,000 clones, roughly 96% seen once. Sequencing input: peripheral blood mononuclear cells. The receptors were gathered from a man aged 25-45 years in good health. Some clones in this sample may be carry-over from other donors' samples.

This chain connects TRBV6-1 to TRBJ2-6; D is ambiguous. The CDR3 loop spans 13 amino acids. Germline values: CDR1 MNHNS, CDR2 SASEGT. The V and J ends lost 8 bases and 4 bases respectively, with 9 bases between them. The CDR3 loop is CASVKPGANVLTF. CDR3 coding DNA: TGTGCCAGCGTCAAGCCCGGGGCCAACGTCCTGACTTTC.

This rearrangement joins TRBV10-3 to TRBJ2-1; 11 bases are a match to TRBD2. The CDR3 extends over 19 amino acids. J gave up 7 bases and V 6 bases, and 20 bases lay outside the gene matches. Looked up from germline, CDR1 is ENHRY and CDR2 is SYGVKD. The CDR3 DNA is TGTGCCATCAGAGACCCCGGGGGTAGCGGGAGGGCCGGAGCGAATGAGCAGTTCTTC. Protein sequence: CAIRDPGGSGRAGANEQFF.

J is TRBJ1-1 and V is TRBV6-1; D is unresolved. V was pared by 4 bases and J by 0 bases, with 9 bases between. From germline, CDR1 is MNHNS and CDR2 SASEGT. The CDR3 length is 14 residues. In nucleotides, the CDR3 is TGTGCCAGCAGTGTCCTGAGCTTGAACACTGAAGCTTTCTTT. This encodes CASSVLSLNTEAFF.

The V call is TRBV5-1, the J call TRBJ2-7, with 13 positions matching TRBD2. Germline assignment: CDR1 SGHRS and CDR2 YFSETQ. This CDR3 spans 16 amino acids. With V trimmed by 4 bases and J by 2 bases, 6 bases remained unmatched. The chain's CDR3 is CASSPGLAGVTYEQYF. The CDR3 bases are TGCGCCAGCAGCCCAGGACTAGCGGGGGTTACCTACGAGCAGTACTTC.

This chain uses TRBV14 with TRBJ1-3; D gene unclear. Between the trimmed V and J ends, which lost 1 base and 2 bases, there was a span of 6 bases. Germline V gene lookup returns CDR1 SGHDN and CDR2 FVKESK. The CDR3 is made up of 14 amino acids. The CDR3 reads CASSQAVTGNTIYF. CDR3 sequence (DNA): TGTGCCAGCAGCCAAGCGGTGACTGGAAACACCATATATTTT. Variable domain in full (rest from reference TRBV14 and TRBJ1-3): EAGVTQFPSHSVIEKGQTVTLRCDPISGHDNLYWYRRVMGKEIKFLLHFVKESKQDESGMPNNRFLAERTGGTYSTLKVQPAELEDSGVYFCASSQAVTGNTIYFGEGSWLTVV.

V and J are TRBV9 and TRBJ1-4; 9 bases match TRBD1. Germline V CDR1 and CDR2: SGDLS, YYNGEE. CDR3 length: 14 residues. J lost 6 bases, V lost 4 bases, and 4 bases had no gene match. Here the CDR3 reads CASSFWDRDEKLFF. The CDR3 bases are TGTGCCAGCAGCTTCTGGGACAGGGATGAAAAACTGTTTTTT.

The V call is TRBV2, the J call TRBJ1-5, with TRBD1 identical over 8 bases. Germline lookup yields CDR1 SNHLY and CDR2 FYNNEI. The CDR3 totals 13 residues. Trimming removed 8 bases from V and 6 bases from J; junction bases left unmatched: 6. The CDR3 loop is CASGGQGGQPQHF. The CDR3 coding sequence is TGTGCCAGCGGAGGACAGGGCGGTCAGCCCCAGCATTTT.

The rearrangement joins TRBV11-3 to TRBJ1-2; tentative D call: TRBD1 (6 bases). The CDR3 runs 14 residues. V dropped 3 bases and J dropped 5 bases, with 13 bases sitting between them. Per the germline V gene, CDR1 is SGHNT and CDR2 is YENEEA. The DNA for the CDR3 is TGTGCCAGCAGCTTCCGGACAGATGGGTATGGCTACACCTTC. Translating gives CASSFRTDGYGYTF.

This clone occurred once. The rearrangement uses TRBV30 and TRBJ2-2; 15 bases are a match to TRBD2. The CDR3 runs 17 residues. The germline CDR1 and CDR2 sequences are GTSNPN and SVGIG (reference sequence). Losses at the gene ends were 2 bases for V and 7 bases for J; bases not matched to a gene: 8. The CDR3 sequence is CAWSTGLAGGIGGELFF. For the CDR3, the DNA is TGTGCCTGGAGTACGGGACTAGCGGGAGGAATTGGCGGGGAGCTGTTTTTT.

The chain is built from TRBV6-6 and TRBJ2-1; D remains ambiguous. Trimming removed 6 bases at V and 8 bases at J, with 8 bases between. This CDR3 has 11 amino acids. Germline V CDR1 and CDR2: MNHNY, SVGAGI (reference sequence). This chain's CDR3 is CASRRWDEQFF. For the CDR3, the DNA is TGTGCCAGCAGACGCTGGGATGAGCAGTTCTTC.

This chain links TRBV6-5 with TRBJ2-7, with D perhaps TRBD2 (5 bases). Trimming cost V 5 bases and J 0 bases, with 11 bases left between them. The length of the CDR3 is 14 residues. In germline, CDR1 is MNHEY, CDR2 SVGAGI. This chain's CDR3 is CASSEGPFSYEQYF. DNA for the CDR3: TGTGCCAGCAGTGAGGGTCCATTCTCCTACGAGCAGTACTTC.

CDR3 protein: CAWSYREGKLFF. As DNA, the CDR3 is TGTGCCTGGAGTTACCGGGAGGGAAAACTGTTTTTT. The chain has TRBV30 and TRBJ1-4, with D hard to call. The V gene lost 2 bases and the J gene lost 10 bases, with 11 bases spanning the gap. Germline V gives CDR1 GTSNPN, CDR2 SVGIG (reference sequence). This CDR3 spans 12 amino acids.

The V call is TRBV11-2, the J call TRBJ1-4; D may be TRBD1 (6 bases). The CDR3 extends over 14 amino acids. Germline lookup yields CDR1 SGHAT and CDR2 FQNNGV. V was cut by 5 bases and J by 5 bases, with 12 bases left in between. The CDR3 nucleotides are TGTGCCAGCAGCCCAAGCAGGGGCAATGAAAAACTGTTTTTT. Encoded protein: CASSPSRGNEKLFF.

The chain combines TRBV2 with TRBJ1-1; D ambiguous. The V gene's germline CDR1 is SNHLY and CDR2 FYNNEI. Between the trimmed V and J ends, which lost 7 bases and 0 bases, there was a span of 9 bases. This CDR3 region has 13 residues. Here the CDR3 DNA reads TGTGCCAGCATTGGACTGATGAACACTGAAGCTTTCTTT. It encodes CASIGLMNTEAFF.

This clone showed up just once. This chain links TRBV5-1 with TRBJ2-2; TRBD1 agrees at 9 bases. This CDR3 contains 16 residues. CDR1 and CDR2 (germline): SGHRS, YFSETQ. Losses at the gene ends were 4 bases for V and 0 bases for J; bases not matched to a gene: 4. The CDR3 nucleotides are TGCGCCAGCAGCACAAGGACAGGGGCGAACACCGGGGAGCTGTTTTTT. Translation: CASSTRTGANTGELFF.

V gene TRBV11-2 combines with J gene TRBJ1-1, with D hard to call. In germline, CDR1 is SGHAT, CDR2 FQNNGV. Trimming took 5 bases from V and 1 from J, leaving 11 bases between them. The CDR3 sequence is 14 residues long. Written as DNA, the CDR3 is TGTGCCAGCAGCCCGGACCGCTCGAACACTGAAGCTTTCTTT. This gives the protein CASSPDRSNTEAFF.

V usage is TRBV6-1 and J usage is TRBJ1-3, with D unclear. Trimming removed 7 bases from V and 2 bases from J, with 12 bases in between. The germline V gene encodes CDR1 MNHNS and CDR2 SASEGT. The CDR3 is made up of 14 amino acids. The CDR3, as DNA: TGTGCCAGCATTAGGGTTGGAGCTGGAAACACCATATATTTT. Translation: CASIRVGAGNTIYF.

This clone was counted once. The CDR3 DNA sequence: TGTGCCAGTAGTGGAAATAGTCAGCCCCAGCATTTT. This gives the protein CASSGNSQPQHF. V gene TRBV19 combines with J gene TRBJ1-5; unclear D gene. Trimming cost V 5 bases and J 6 bases, with 8 bases left between them. The CDR3 is made up of 12 amino acids. The germline V gene encodes CDR1 LNHDA and CDR2 SQIVND (reference sequence).

The V gene is TRBV6-1, the J gene TRBJ2-3; 8 bases line up with TRBD2. The V and J ends lost 6 bases and 4 bases, in that order; junction bases with no gene match: 9. The CDR3 is 15 amino acids. CDR1 is MNHNS and CDR2 is SASEGT in the germline V gene. CDR3 protein: CASSPGTRLADTQYF. The CDR3, as DNA: TGTGCCAGCAGCCCCGGGACTAGGCTGGCAGATACGCAGTATTTT.

This rearrangement joins TRBV2 to TRBJ1-6, with 9 bases identical to TRBD1. This CDR3 is built from 16 residues. V lost 4 bases and J lost 8; bases outside the gene matches: 9. CDR1 is SNHLY and CDR2 is FYNNEI in the germline V gene. In nucleotides, the CDR3 is TGTGCCAGCAGTGGGGGGGGACAGGGAGGATATTCACCCCTCCACTTT. This gives the protein CASSGGGQGGYSPLHF.

V is TRBV7-9 and J is TRBJ2-7; 7 bases map to TRBD1. The CDR3 has 17 amino acids. CDR1 SEHNR and CDR2 FQNEAQ come from the germline V gene (reference sequence). Unmatched junction bases numbered 12, after V lost 1 base and J lost 3 bases. The CDR3 DNA is TGTGCCAGCAGCTTAGAGGAACCGGGACAGAGACTCTACGAGCAGTACTTC. It translates to CASSLEEPGQRLYEQYF.

V usage is TRBV18 and J usage is TRBJ1-1, with D uncertain. The V end lost 6 bases, the J end lost 4 bases, and 9 bases lay between the germline ends. The length of the CDR3 is 12 residues. Looked up from germline, CDR1 is KGHSH and CDR2 is LQKENI. The CDR3 DNA is TGTGCCAGCTCCCTCGGCATCACTGAAGCTTTCTTT. Its protein product is CASSLGITEAFF.

This clone has just one count. The chain uses TRBV5-1 and TRBJ2-7; TRBD1 agrees at 9 bases. The germline CDR1 and CDR2 sequences are SGHRS and YFSETQ. The ends lost 1 base at V and 5 bases at J; junction bases unmatched: 7. CDR3 size: 15 residues. The CDR3 DNA sequence: TGCGCCAGCAGCTTGATGACAGGGGGTGGGAACGAGCAGTACTTC. Amino acid sequence: CASSLMTGGGNEQYF.

The genes are TRBV5-6 and TRBJ1-2, with a weak D call TRBD1 (6 bases). Germline lookup yields CDR1 SGHDT and CDR2 YYEEEE. This CDR3 comprises 12 residues. V lost 2 bases to trimming and J lost 10 bases, with 12 bases between them. CDR3 region: CASSLYQGNYTF. In nucleotides, the CDR3 is TGTGCCAGCAGCTTATACCAGGGGAACTACACCTTC.

The genes are TRBV19 and TRBJ1-4; TRBD1 matches at 10 bases. Germline CDR1 and CDR2: LNHDA and SQIVND (reference sequence). Trimming at V came to 5 bases and at J to 8 bases, leaving 5 bases not matched to a gene. This CDR3 comprises 14 residues. CDR3 protein: CASSRQGAGEKLFF. CDR3 nucleotides: TGTGCCAGTAGTCGACAGGGGGCGGGAGAAAAACTGTTTTTT.

This clone was counted a few times. The J gene is TRBJ1-2, the V gene TRBV20-1; no clear D. Trimming cost V 1 base and J 6 bases, with 6 bases left between them. This CDR3 is 11 amino acids long. The germline V gene has CDR1 DFQATT and CDR2 SNEGSKA (reference sequence). The CDR3 bases are TGCAGTGCTAGAGCCGGGGATGGCTACACCTTC. Translation gives CSARAGDGYTF.

The gene calls are TRBV19 and TRBJ1-4; a weak D match, TRBD1 (6 bases). V was clipped by 9 bases and J by 5 bases, with 19 bases between them. CDR1 and CDR2 (germline): LNHDA, SQIVND (reference sequence). The CDR3 is made up of 15 amino acids. CDR3 DNA: TGTGCCAGCTATACCTCCGGACAGCGAAATGAAAAACTGTTTTTT. It yields the protein CASYTSGQRNEKLFF.

The chain joins TRBV5-6 to TRBJ2-3, with D perhaps assigned TRBD1 or TRBD2 (5 bases each). The germline V gene has CDR1 SGHDT and CDR2 YYEEEE. V shed 0 bases and J shed 5 bases, with 7 bases lying between them. CDR3 length equals 13 residues. For the CDR3, the DNA is TGTGCCAGCAGCTTGGGGGGGAGAGATACGCAGTATTTT. Encoded protein: CASSLGGRDTQYF.

The chain is built from TRBV4-1 and TRBJ2-7, with TRBD1 as a possible D gene (5 bases). With 2 bases removed from V and 3 bases from J, the gap between germline ends came to 11 bases. The V gene's germline CDR1 is MGHRA and CDR2 YSYEKL. CDR3 length equals 14 residues. CDR3 in amino acids: CASSQIQGNYEQYF. The CDR3 region has the DNA TGCGCCAGCAGCCAAATTCAGGGAAACTACGAGCAGTACTTC.